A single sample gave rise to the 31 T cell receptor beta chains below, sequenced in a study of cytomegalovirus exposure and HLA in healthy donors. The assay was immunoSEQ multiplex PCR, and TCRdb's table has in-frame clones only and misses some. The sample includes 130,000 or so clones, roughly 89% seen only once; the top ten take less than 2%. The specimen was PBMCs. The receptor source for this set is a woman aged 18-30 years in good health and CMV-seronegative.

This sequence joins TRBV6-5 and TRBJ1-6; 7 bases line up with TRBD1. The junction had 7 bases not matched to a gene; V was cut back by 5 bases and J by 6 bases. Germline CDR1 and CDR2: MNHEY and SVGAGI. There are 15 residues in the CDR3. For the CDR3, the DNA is TGTGCCAGCAGTCCTCGGGACAGATCTAATTCACCCCTCCACTTT. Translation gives CASSPRDRSNSPLHF.

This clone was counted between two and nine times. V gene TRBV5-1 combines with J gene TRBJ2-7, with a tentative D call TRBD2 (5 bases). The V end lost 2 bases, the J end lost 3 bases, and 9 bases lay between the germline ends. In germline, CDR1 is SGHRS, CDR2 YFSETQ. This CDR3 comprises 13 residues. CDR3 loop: CASSFEAGYEQYF. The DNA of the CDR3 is TGCGCCAGCAGCTTTGAGGCGGGCTACGAGCAGTACTTC.

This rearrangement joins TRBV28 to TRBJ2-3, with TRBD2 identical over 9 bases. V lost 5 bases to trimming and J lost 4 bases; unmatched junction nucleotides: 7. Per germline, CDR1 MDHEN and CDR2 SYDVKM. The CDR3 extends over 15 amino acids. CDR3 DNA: TGTGCCAGCAGTCCAGCGGGGGGTCATCCAGATACGCAGTATTTT. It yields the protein CASSPAGGHPDTQYF.

The CDR3 loop is CASSYWTSETQYF. The CDR3 region has the DNA TGTGCCAGCAGTTACTGGACATCGGAGACCCAGTACTTC. The rearrangement joins TRBV6-5 to TRBJ2-5, with D perhaps matching TRBD1 (5 bases). The V and J ends lost 1 base and 5 bases respectively, with 8 bases between them. Per germline, CDR1 MNHEY and CDR2 SVGAGI. This CDR3 comprises 13 residues.

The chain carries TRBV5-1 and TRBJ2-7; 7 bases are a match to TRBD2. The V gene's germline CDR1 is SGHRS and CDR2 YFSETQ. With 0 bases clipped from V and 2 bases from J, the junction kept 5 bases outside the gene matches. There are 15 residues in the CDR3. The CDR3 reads CASSLGSGAPYEQYF. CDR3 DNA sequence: TGCGCCAGCAGCTTGGGAAGCGGGGCCCCCTACGAGCAGTACTTC.

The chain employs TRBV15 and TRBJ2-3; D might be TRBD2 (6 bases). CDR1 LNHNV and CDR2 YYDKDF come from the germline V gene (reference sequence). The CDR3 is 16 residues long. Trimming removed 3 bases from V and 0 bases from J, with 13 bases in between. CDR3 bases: TGTGCCACCAGCAGCGCCCGGGGGATTAGCACAGATACGCAGTATTTT. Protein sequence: CATSSARGISTDTQYF.

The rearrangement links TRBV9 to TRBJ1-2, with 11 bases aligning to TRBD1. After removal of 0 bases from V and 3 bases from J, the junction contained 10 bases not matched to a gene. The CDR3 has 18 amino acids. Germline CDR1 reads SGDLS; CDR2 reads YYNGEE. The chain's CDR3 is CASSVEPRWTGGDYGYTF. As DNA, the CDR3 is TGTGCCAGCAGCGTAGAGCCCCGGTGGACAGGGGGCGACTATGGCTACACCTTC.

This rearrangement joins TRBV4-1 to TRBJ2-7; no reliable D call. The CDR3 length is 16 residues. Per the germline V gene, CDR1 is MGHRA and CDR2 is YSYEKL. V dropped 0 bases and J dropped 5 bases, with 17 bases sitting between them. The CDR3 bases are TGCGCCAGCAGCCAAGATTTGCGCGGTTCACGTCACGAGCAGTACTTC. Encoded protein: CASSQDLRGSRHEQYF.

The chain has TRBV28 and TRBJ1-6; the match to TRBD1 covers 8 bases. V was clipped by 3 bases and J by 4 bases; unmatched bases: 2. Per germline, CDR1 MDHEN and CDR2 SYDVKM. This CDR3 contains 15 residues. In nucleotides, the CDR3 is TGTGCCAGCAGTTTTAGGGACAGGTATAATTCACCCCTCCACTTT. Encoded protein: CASSFRDRYNSPLHF.

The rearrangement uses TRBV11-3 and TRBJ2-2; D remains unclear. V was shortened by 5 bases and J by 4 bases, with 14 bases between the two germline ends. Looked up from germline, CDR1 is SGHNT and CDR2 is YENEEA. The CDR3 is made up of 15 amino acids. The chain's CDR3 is CASSPITLATGELFF. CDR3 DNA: TGTGCCAGCAGCCCGATTACGCTGGCCACCGGGGAGCTGTTTTTT. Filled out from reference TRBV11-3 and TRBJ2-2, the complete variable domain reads EAGVVQSPRYKIIEKKQPVAFWCNPISGHNTLYWYLQNLGQGPELLIRYENEEAVDDSQLPKDRFSAERLKGVDSTLKIQPAELGDSAVYLCASSPITLATGELFFGEGSRLTVL.

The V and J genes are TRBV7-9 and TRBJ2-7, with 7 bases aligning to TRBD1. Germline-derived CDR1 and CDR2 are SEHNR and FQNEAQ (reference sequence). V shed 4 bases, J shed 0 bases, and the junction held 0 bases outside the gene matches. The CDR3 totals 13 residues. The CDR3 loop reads CASSWDSSYEQYF. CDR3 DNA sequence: TGTGCCAGCAGCTGGGACAGCTCCTACGAGCAGTACTTC.

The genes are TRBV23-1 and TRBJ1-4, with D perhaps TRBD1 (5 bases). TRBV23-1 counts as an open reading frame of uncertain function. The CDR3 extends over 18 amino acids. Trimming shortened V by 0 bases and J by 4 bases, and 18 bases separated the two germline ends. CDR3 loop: CASSQSRQLGPNNEKLFF. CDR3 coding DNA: TGCGCCAGCAGTCAATCGCGACAGCTAGGGCCTAATAATGAAAAACTGTTTTTT.

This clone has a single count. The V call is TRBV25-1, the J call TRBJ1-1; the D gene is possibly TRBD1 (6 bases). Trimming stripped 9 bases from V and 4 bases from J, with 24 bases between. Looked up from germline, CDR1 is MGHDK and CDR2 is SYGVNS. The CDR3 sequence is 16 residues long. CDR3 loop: CASQKGGTQGVTEAFF. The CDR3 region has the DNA TGTGCCAGTCAGAAGGGGGGGACCCAGGGCGTCACTGAAGCTTTCTTT.

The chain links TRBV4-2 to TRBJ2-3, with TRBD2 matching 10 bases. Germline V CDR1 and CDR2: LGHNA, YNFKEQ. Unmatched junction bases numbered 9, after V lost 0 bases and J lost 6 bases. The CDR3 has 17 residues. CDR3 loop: CASSQEKGLAGVDTQYF. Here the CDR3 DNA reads TGTGCCAGCAGCCAAGAAAAAGGCCTAGCGGGGGTGGATACGCAGTATTTT.

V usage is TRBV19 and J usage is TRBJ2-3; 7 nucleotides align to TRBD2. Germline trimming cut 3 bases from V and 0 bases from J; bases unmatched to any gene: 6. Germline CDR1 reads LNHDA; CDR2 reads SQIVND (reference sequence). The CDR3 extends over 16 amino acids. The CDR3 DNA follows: TGTGCCAGTAGTATCTGGCTAGCGGCTAGCACAGATACGCAGTATTTT. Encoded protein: CASSIWLAASTDTQYF.

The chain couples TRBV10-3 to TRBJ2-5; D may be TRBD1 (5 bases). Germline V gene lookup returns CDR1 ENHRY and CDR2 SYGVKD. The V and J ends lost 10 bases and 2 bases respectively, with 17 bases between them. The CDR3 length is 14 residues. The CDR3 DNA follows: TGTGCCACCAAGGGGCACACTGGTCAAGAGACCCAGTACTTC. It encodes CATKGHTGQETQYF.

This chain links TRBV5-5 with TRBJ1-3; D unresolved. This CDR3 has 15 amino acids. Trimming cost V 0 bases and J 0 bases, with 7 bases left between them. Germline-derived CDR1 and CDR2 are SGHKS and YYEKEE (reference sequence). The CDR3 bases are TGTGCCAGCAGCTTGGCCTTTAGCTCTGGAAACACCATATATTTT. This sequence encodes CASSLAFSSGNTIYF.

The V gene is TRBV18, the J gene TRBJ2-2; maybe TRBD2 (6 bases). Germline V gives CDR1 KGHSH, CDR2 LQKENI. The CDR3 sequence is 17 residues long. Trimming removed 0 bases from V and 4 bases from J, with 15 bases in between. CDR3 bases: TGTGCCAGCTCACCACCCCTCTCTAGCGAGATCACCGGGGAGCTGTTTTTT. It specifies CASSPPLSSEITGELFF.

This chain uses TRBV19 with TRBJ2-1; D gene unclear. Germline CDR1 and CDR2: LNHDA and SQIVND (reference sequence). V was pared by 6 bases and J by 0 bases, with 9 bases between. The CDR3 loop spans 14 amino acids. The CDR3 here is CASSVLSSYNEQFF. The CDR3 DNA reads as TGTGCCAGTAGCGTACTGAGCTCCTACAATGAGCAGTTCTTC.

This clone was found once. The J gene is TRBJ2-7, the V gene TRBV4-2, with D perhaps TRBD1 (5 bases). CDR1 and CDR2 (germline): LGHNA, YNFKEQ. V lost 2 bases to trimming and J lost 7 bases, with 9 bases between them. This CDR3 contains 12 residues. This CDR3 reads CASSQWGPEQYF. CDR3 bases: TGTGCCAGCAGCCAATGGGGCCCGGAGCAGTACTTC.

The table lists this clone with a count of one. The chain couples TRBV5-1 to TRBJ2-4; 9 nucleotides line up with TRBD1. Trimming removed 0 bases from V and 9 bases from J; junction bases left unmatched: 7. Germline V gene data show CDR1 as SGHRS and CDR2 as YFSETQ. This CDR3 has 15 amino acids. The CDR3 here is CASSLDPGQGSIQYF. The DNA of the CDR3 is TGCGCCAGCAGCTTGGATCCAGGACAGGGGAGCATTCAGTACTTC.

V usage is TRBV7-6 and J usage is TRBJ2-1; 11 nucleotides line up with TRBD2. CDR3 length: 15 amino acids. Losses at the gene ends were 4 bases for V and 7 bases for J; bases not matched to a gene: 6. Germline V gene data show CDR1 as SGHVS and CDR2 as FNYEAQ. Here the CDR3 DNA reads TGTGCCAGCAGCTCTACTAGCGGGAGAGTAAATGAGCAGTTCTTC. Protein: CASSSTSGRVNEQFF.

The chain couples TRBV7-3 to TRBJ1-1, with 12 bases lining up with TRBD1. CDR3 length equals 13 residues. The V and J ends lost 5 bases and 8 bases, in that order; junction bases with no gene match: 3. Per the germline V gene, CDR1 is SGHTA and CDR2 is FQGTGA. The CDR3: CASSEGTGGEAFF. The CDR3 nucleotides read TGTGCCAGCAGCGAAGGGACAGGGGGCGAAGCTTTCTTT.

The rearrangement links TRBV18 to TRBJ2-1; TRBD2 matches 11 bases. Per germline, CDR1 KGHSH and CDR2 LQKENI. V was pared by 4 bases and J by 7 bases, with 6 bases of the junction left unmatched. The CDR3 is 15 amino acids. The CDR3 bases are TGTGCCAGCTCACACCTAGCGGGGGGTTGGAATGAGCAGTTCTTC. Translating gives CASSHLAGGWNEQFF. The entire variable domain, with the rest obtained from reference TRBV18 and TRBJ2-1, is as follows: NAGVMQNPRHLVRRRGQEARLRCSPMKGHSHVYWYRQLPEEGLKFMVYLQKENIIDESGMPKERFSAEFPKEGPSILRIQQVVRGDSAAYFCASSHLAGGWNEQFFGPGTRLTVL.

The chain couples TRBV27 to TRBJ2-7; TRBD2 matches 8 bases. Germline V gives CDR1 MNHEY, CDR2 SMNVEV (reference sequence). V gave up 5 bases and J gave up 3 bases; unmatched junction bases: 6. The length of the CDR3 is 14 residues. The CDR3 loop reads CASSRQAGGYEQYF. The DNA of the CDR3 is TGTGCCAGCAGTCGACAGGCGGGGGGCTACGAGCAGTACTTC.

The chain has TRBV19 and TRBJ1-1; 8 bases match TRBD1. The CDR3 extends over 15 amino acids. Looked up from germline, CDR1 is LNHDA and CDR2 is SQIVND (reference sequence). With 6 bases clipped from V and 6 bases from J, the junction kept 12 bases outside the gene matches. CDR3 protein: CASSPQGGVRAEAFF. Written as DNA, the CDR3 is TGTGCCAGTAGCCCACAGGGGGGTGTGAGGGCTGAAGCTTTCTTT. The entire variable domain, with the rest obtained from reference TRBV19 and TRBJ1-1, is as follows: DGGITQSPKYLFRKEGQNVTLSCEQNLNHDAMYWYRQDPGQGLRLIYYSQIVNDFQKGDIAEGYSVSREKKESFPLTVTSAQKNPTAFYLCASSPQGGVRAEAFFGQGTRLTVV.

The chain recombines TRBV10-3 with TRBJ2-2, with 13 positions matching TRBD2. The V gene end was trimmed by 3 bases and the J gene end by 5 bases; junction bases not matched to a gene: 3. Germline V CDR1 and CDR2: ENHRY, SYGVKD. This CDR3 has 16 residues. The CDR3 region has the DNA TGTGCCATCAGTGAAATGGGACTAGCGGGGACCGGGGAGCTGTTTTTT. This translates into CAISEMGLAGTGELFF.

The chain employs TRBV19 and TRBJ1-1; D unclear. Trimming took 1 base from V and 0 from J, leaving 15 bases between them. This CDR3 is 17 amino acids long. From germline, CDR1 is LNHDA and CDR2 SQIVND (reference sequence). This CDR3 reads CASSIVVGSLMNTEAFF. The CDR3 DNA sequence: TGTGCCAGTAGTATAGTGGTTGGGAGTCTCATGAACACTGAAGCTTTCTTT.

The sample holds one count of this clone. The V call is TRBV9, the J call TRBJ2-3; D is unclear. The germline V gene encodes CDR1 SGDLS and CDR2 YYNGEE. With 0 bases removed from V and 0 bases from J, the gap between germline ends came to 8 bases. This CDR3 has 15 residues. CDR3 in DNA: TGTGCCAGCAGCGTAGGACTGCAGAGCACAGATACGCAGTATTTT. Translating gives CASSVGLQSTDTQYF.

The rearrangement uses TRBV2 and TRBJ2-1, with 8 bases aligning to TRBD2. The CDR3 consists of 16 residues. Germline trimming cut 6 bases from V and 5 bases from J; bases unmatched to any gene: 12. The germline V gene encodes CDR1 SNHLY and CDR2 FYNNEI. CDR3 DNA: TGTGCCAGCAGGATACGTAGCGGGGTTCGGGACAATGAGCAGTTCTTC. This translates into CASRIRSGVRDNEQFF.

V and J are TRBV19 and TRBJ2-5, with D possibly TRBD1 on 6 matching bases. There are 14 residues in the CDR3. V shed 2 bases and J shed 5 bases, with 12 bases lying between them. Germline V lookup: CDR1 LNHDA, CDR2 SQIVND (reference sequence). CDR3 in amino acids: CASSISGQGETQYF. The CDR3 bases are TGTGCCAGTAGTATATCGGGACAAGGGGAGACCCAGTACTTC. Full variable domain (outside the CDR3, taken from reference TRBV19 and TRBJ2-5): DGGITQSPKYLFRKEGQNVTLSCEQNLNHDAMYWYRQDPGQGLRLIYYSQIVNDFQKGDIAEGYSVSREKKESFPLTVTSAQKNPTAFYLCASSISGQGETQYFGPGTRLLVL.